The 19 T cell receptor beta chains below come from one sample, sequenced in a study of post-analysis software for immune sequencing data. Study-wide results and caveats: A few TRBV segments, TRBV5-6, TRBV5-1 and TRBV20-1 among them, were found more frequent in patients than controls.

Libraries were made from TCR beta cDNA, and they carried unique molecular identifiers. TCRdb reanalysed the PCR reads using MiXCR and keeps one entry per CDR3 protein. The table shows around 400,000 distinct CDR3 sequences, with approximately 39% occurring only once. The antigens for these receptors are not known. The source material was blood. These receptors came from a girl aged 2-9 years with multiple sclerosis.

The gene calls are TRBV3-1 and TRBJ2-5; the match to TRBD2 covers 15 bases. V gave up 3 bases and J gave up 4 bases; unmatched junction bases: 6. Germline V CDR1 and CDR2: LGHDT, YNNKEL (reference sequence). There are 17 residues in the CDR3. The CDR3 nucleotides read TGTGCCAGCAGCCAGGGACTAGCGGGGGGCGAGAGAGAGACCCAGTACTTC. The encoded protein is CASSQGLAGGERETQYF.

The chain combines TRBV20-1 with TRBJ2-1; D unresolved. V was pared by 6 bases and J by 7 bases, with 10 bases between. CDR3 size: 11 residues. Germline CDR1 and CDR2: DFQATT and SNEGSKA (reference sequence). The CDR3 region is CSALQPNEQFF. The CDR3 DNA reads as TGCAGTGCCCTCCAGCCAAATGAGCAGTTCTTC.

V is TRBV12-3 or TRBV12-4 and J is TRBJ1-1, with unresolved D. CDR3 length equals 15 residues. Deletions cut 2 bases from V and 1 base from J, with 11 bases between. The CDR3 DNA reads as TGTGCCAGCAGTTTAAACGGGGTGAAGAACACTGAAGCTTTCTTT. Residues: CASSLNGVKNTEAFF.

The genes are TRBV27 and TRBJ1-2; D not certain. The germline V and J ends were trimmed by 7 bases and 2 bases, with 17 bases remaining between them. The CDR3 is made up of 15 amino acids. Per the germline V gene, CDR1 is MNHEY and CDR2 is SMNVEV (reference sequence). Here the CDR3 DNA reads TGTGCCAGCAACCCTTATCCGGGCTCCAACTATGGCTACACCTTC. Its translation: CASNPYPGSNYGYTF.

The rearrangement joins TRBV2 to TRBJ2-3; TRBD2 matches at 7 bases. There are 11 residues in the CDR3. The V gene's germline CDR1 is SNHLY and CDR2 FYNNEI. The CDR3 bases are TGTGAGAGCGGGGGCACAGATACGCAGTATTTT. Translating gives CESGGTDTQYF.

This clonotype has ten or more counts. The rearrangement links TRBV29-1 to TRBJ2-5; D is uncertain. The germline V gene encodes CDR1 SQVTM and CDR2 ANQGSEA. The CDR3 covers 10 residues. The germline V and J ends were trimmed by 4 bases and 2 bases, with 2 bases remaining between them. CDR3 loop: CSVAQETQYF. The CDR3 DNA sequence: TGCAGCGTTGCGCAAGAGACCCAGTACTTC.

This clonotype has a handful of counts. The chain employs TRBV24-1 and TRBJ2-5, with D perhaps being TRBD1 or TRBD2 (5 bases each). The CDR3 loop spans 13 amino acids. Per germline, CDR1 KGHDR and CDR2 SFDVKD. Trimming took off 0 bases at V and 13 bases at J, with 14 bases between the two ends. The CDR3 sequence: CATSDLLRGRMYF. The CDR3 DNA sequence: TGTGCCACCAGTGATTTGTTAAGGGGACGCATGTACTTC.

CDR3 sequence: CASSSLPGHEQYF. Here the CDR3 DNA reads TGTGCCAGCAGTTCTCTACCGGGTCACGAGCAGTACTTC. The chain combines TRBV5-4 with TRBJ2-7; D is unclear. CDR1 and CDR2 from the germline V gene are SGHNT and YYREEE (reference sequence). The CDR3 is 13 residues long. V lost 5 bases to trimming and J lost 5 bases, with 14 bases between them.

The CDR3 loop reads CSVVRGQTSYGYTF. The CDR3 DNA is TGCAGCGTCGTTCGGGGACAGACCTCCTATGGCTACACCTTC. V and J are TRBV29-1 and TRBJ1-2, with 7 bases aligning to TRBD1. The length of the CDR3 is 14 residues. V shed 6 bases, J shed 4 bases, and the junction held 11 bases outside the gene matches. Germline values: CDR1 SQVTM, CDR2 ANQGSEA.

This clonotype was recorded a few times. The chain combines TRBV25-1 with TRBJ2-5; 7 nucleotides match TRBD1. Losses at the gene ends were 4 bases for V and 10 bases for J; bases not matched to a gene: 3. Germline CDR1 MGHDK, CDR2 SYGVNS. The CDR3 spans 11 residues. CDR3 residues: CASSADRVQYF. The CDR3 bases are TGTGCCAGCAGTGCCGACAGGGTCCAGTACTTC.

In this sample, this clonotype turned up a few times. The V gene is TRBV28, the J gene TRBJ1-2, with unresolved D. V dropped 3 bases and J dropped 7 bases, with 18 bases sitting between them. The germline gives CDR1 MDHEN, CDR2 SYDVKM. The CDR3 spans 15 residues. The CDR3 DNA follows: TGTGCCAGCAGTTTGTTCCTAACCAGTGGCTCTGGCTACACCTTC. Protein sequence: CASSLFLTSGSGYTF.

This clonotype was seen a few times. V gene TRBV29-1 combines with J gene TRBJ2-5, with D unresolved. Germline V CDR1 and CDR2: SQVTM, ANQGSEA. The CDR3 is made up of 12 amino acids. The V end lost 6 bases, the J end lost 4 bases, and 12 bases lay between the germline ends. The CDR3 DNA follows: TGCAGCGTGCTTCTTAGGAGAGAGACCCAGTACTTC. Residues: CSVLLRRETQYF.

This rearrangement joins TRBV4-1 to TRBJ1-4; D is ambiguous. Between the trimmed V and J ends, which lost 1 base and 0 bases, there was a span of 6 bases. Germline values: CDR1 MGHRA, CDR2 YSYEKL. This CDR3 contains 15 residues. The CDR3 region has the DNA TGCGCCAGCAGCCAAGTACCGGCAACTAATGAAAAACTGTTTTTT. It yields the protein CASSQVPATNEKLFF.

The rearrangement links TRBV4-2 to TRBJ2-5; 8 nucleotides line up with TRBD2. V dropped 3 bases and J dropped 4; count of bases not matched to a gene: 10. The CDR3 totals 16 residues. The germline gives CDR1 LGHNA, CDR2 YNFKEQ. The CDR3 DNA reads as TGTGCCAGCAGCCACGGGAACAGCGCGGGGGGAGAGACCCAGTACTTC. Its protein is CASSHGNSAGGETQYF.

This clonotype was seen a few times. The rearrangement links TRBV7-2 to TRBJ2-3, with TRBD2 matching 11 bases. Germline CDR1 reads SGHTA; CDR2 reads FQGNSA. The CDR3 length is 15 residues. V shed 5 bases, J shed 2 bases, and the junction held 3 bases outside the gene matches. The CDR3 coding sequence is TGTGCCAGCAGCCCGGGACTAGCGGTCACAGATACGCAGTATTTT. Translation gives CASSPGLAVTDTQYF.

The rearrangement uses TRBV12-3 or TRBV12-4 and TRBJ2-5; D not resolved. The V end lost 4 bases, the J end lost 4 bases, and 10 bases lay between the germline ends. The CDR3 length is 13 residues. The CDR3 nucleotides read TGTGCCAGCAGTTCACACAGTTCAGAGACCCAGTACTTC. This translates into CASSSHSSETQYF.

This rearrangement joins TRBV9 to TRBJ2-5, with D perhaps matching TRBD1 (6 bases). From germline, CDR1 is SGDLS and CDR2 YYNGEE. V was clipped by 4 bases and J by 5 bases, with 12 bases between them. The CDR3 extends over 13 amino acids. DNA for the CDR3: TGTGCCAGCAGCACCACAGGGCCCGAGACCCAGTACTTC. Translating it yields CASSTTGPETQYF.

This clonotype was counted once. V is TRBV7-8 and J is TRBJ2-4; tentatively, D is TRBD2 (6 bases). V dropped 6 bases and J dropped 13 bases, with 22 bases sitting between them. Germline V CDR1 and CDR2: SGHVS, FQNEAQ. CDR3 length equals 14 residues. The CDR3 region is CASSPEGGVGEQYF. As DNA, the CDR3 is TGTGCCAGCAGTCCCGAAGGCGGGGTTGGGGAGCAGTACTTC.

The chain recombines TRBV7-8 with TRBJ2-7; D might be TRBD2 (6 bases). Trimming removed 1 base from V and 4 bases from J, with 14 bases in between. The CDR3 contains 15 residues. CDR1 is SGHVS and CDR2 is FQNEAQ in the germline V gene. The CDR3: CASSLEGRGKYEQYF. CDR3 in DNA: TGTGCCAGCAGCTTAGAGGGGCGGGGAAAGTACGAGCAGTACTTC. The full variable domain, with the rest looked up from reference TRBV7-8 and TRBJ2-7, is GAGVSQSPRYKVAKRGQDVALRCDPISGHVSLFWYQQALGQGPEFLTYFQNEAQLDKSGLPSDRFFAERPEGSVSTLKIQRTQQEDSAVYLCASSLEGRGKYEQYFGPGTRLTVT.